This TCR beta chain was identified in a study of blood T cell repertoires in COVID-19. The wider study: COVID-19 samples collected from the United States, Italy and Spain covered acute and convalescent phases. Nucleic acid was either cDNA or gDNA, and it came from T cells, B-cell-depleted T cells, or PBMCs.

Per the original methods: Amplification from reference gene primers served as the basis for estimated nucleated cell counts. Sequencing used immunoSEQ multiplex PCR; TCRdb keeps in-frame clones, though not all of them. V and J calls and clone size follow that table, whereas D and trimming were derived from the DNA. The sample contains some 42,000 clones, 85% of which appear only once. The CDR3 is made up of 17 amino acids. Germline V gives CDR1 SQVTM, CDR2 ANQGSEA. The chain links TRBV29-1 to TRBJ2-3, with 9 positions matching TRBD1. The sequenced material came from peripheral blood. This clonotype originated in a woman between 70 and 85 years old in a cohort sampled during active COVID-19. The CDR3 region has the DNA TGCAAGCCGGGACAGGGACCGCGGGAGTCGAGGACAGATACGCAGTATTTT. Translated: CKPGQGPRESRTDTQYF.